The sequence of this T cell receptor beta chain was determined in a study of blood T cell repertoires in COVID-19. This CDR3 has 13 amino acids. The germline V gene encodes CDR1 SNHLY and CDR2 FYNNEI. The V gene lost 6 bases and the J gene lost 8 bases, with 16 bases spanning the gap. Measured with immunoSEQ multiplex PCR; TCRdb has only the in-frame clones, and not every one. The profile shows tens of thousands of clones, more than 65% of them singletons. The chain links TRBV2 to TRBJ1-2; tentative D call: TRBD1 (5 bases). Sequenced: peripheral blood. The receptor was derived from a man aged 45-65 years with acute or convalescent COVID-19. The CDR3 spells CASSLGIGGGYTF. As DNA, the CDR3 is TGTGCCAGCAGCTTGGGAATCGGGGGGGGCTACACCTTC.